This note documents a single T cell receptor (beta chain) sequence. This entry comes from a study of shared clonotypes between healthy human individuals. Across the study: Per donor, CD8 memory used one plate, CD8 naive used two, CD4 memory used three and CD4 naive used three.

V was cut by 4 bases and J by 1 base, with 16 bases left in between. The CDR3 totals 16 residues. The germline V gene encodes CDR1 SGHVS and CDR2 FQNEAQ. Deep-level settings were used for running the assay. Assay: immunoSEQ multiplex PCR; the TCRdb copy retains only in-frame clones and omits some. This sample has 900,000 to 1,200,000 clones, with about 80% found just once. Donation came from healthy HIV-negative adults that had no recent acute infections or vaccinations. The V and J genes are TRBV7-8 and TRBJ1-1, with a tentative D call TRBD1 (6 bases). The sequencing sample was made of memory CD4+ T cells from PBMCs. Subset: CD45RA-negative fraction. This TCR came from a man between 18 and 35 years old in good health. Some clones in this sample may be carry-over from other donors' samples. The CDR3 nucleotides are TGTGCCAGCAGCTGGATCAACAGGGTAAGGAACACTGAAGCTTTCTTT. Translating gives CASSWINRVRNTEAFF.